Below, 20 T cell receptor beta chains from the same sample are listed, as sequenced in a study of T cell responses to AZD1222 COVID-19 vaccine. The assay was immunoSEQ multiplex PCR, and TCRdb's table has in-frame clones only and misses some. This sample yields around 130,000 clones, of which roughly 92% are seen a single time; 4% belongs to the top ten. This specimen was peripheral blood, taken 28 days after the second AZD1222 dose. Every receptor here comes from an adult who received the AZD1222 COVID-19 vaccine.

This chain uses TRBV29-1 with TRBJ2-3; either TRBD1 or TRBD2 may fit D (5 bases each). Trimming removed 5 bases at V and 0 bases at J, with 9 bases between. Germline CDR1 is SQVTM and CDR2 is ANQGSEA. The CDR3 is 13 residues long. CDR3 DNA: TGCAGCGTTTGGGACGGTAGCACAGATACGCAGTATTTT. It specifies CSVWDGSTDTQYF.

The gene calls are TRBV19 and TRBJ2-7, with 9 bases fitting TRBD1. This CDR3 spans 14 amino acids. The V gene end was trimmed by 4 bases and the J gene end by 7 bases; junction bases not matched to a gene: 8. Germline CDR1 is LNHDA and CDR2 is SQIVND (reference sequence). Written as DNA, the CDR3 is TGTGCCAGTAGTACGTCGACAGGGGGGTGGGAGCAGTACTTC. Its protein product is CASSTSTGGWEQYF.

This chain connects TRBV5-4 to TRBJ2-7; D unclear. This CDR3 comprises 15 residues. V lost 0 bases, J lost 3 bases, and 13 bases lay in between. Germline V CDR1 and CDR2: SGHNT, YYREEE (reference sequence). The CDR3 sequence is CASSLDGLGDYEQYF. CDR3 DNA: TGTGCCAGCAGCTTGGATGGCCTTGGGGACTACGAGCAGTACTTC.

V and J are TRBV3-1 (or the pseudogene TRBV3-2) and TRBJ1-1; perhaps TRBD1 as D (5 bases). Trimming pared 3 bases from V and 11 bases from J, leaving 19 bases between. Per germline, CDR1 LGHDT and CDR2 YNNKEL (reference sequence). The CDR3 covers 14 residues. The CDR3 region is CASSQRGTGIWAFF. The CDR3 coding sequence is TGTGCCAGCAGCCAGAGAGGGACCGGGATTTGGGCTTTCTTT.

The chain links TRBV7-3 to TRBJ1-1; tentatively, D is TRBD1 (6 bases). In germline, CDR1 is SGHTA, CDR2 FQGTGA. The V end lost 4 bases, the J end lost 7 bases, and 19 bases lay between the germline ends. CDR3 length: 15 residues. CDR3 amino acids: CASSSSREPTGEAFF. The CDR3 region has the DNA TGTGCCAGCAGCTCCTCCCGAGAGCCGACAGGTGAAGCTTTCTTT.

The gene calls are TRBV5-5 and TRBJ1-3, with D perhaps matching TRBD1 (6 bases). Trimming cost V 3 bases and J 0 bases, with 16 bases left between them. Germline CDR1 reads SGHKS; CDR2 reads YYEKEE (reference sequence). The CDR3 is 17 residues long. The DNA of the CDR3 is TGTGCCAGCAGCTGGACAGAGAGGGGTCCCTCTGGAAACACCATATATTTT. This encodes CASSWTERGPSGNTIYF. The entire variable domain, with the rest obtained from reference TRBV5-5 and TRBJ1-3, is as follows: DAGVTQSPTHLIKTRGQQVTLRCSPISGHKSVSWYQQVLGQGPQFIFQYYEKEERGRGNFPDRFSARQFPNYSSELNVNALLLGDSALYLCASSWTERGPSGNTIYFGEGSWLTVV.

The chain has TRBV19 and TRBJ2-1, with 7 bases that match TRBD1. V dropped 3 bases and J dropped 14; count of bases not matched to a gene: 13. The germline CDR1 and CDR2 sequences are LNHDA and SQIVND (reference sequence). The CDR3 sequence is 14 residues long. CDR3 bases: TGTGCCAGTAGTATCCGACAGGGTTTTATTAATAAGTTCTTC. Translation: CASSIRQGFINKFF.

CDR3 amino acids: CASSHPSVETQYF. DNA of the CDR3: TGTGCCAGCAGCCACCCTAGCGTGGAGACCCAGTACTTC. The V gene is TRBV7-2, the J gene TRBJ2-5, with TRBD2 as a possible D gene (6 bases). Germline values: CDR1 SGHTA, CDR2 FQGNSA. Trimming removed 5 bases at V and 5 bases at J, with 12 bases between. This CDR3 contains 13 residues.

The V and J genes are TRBV7-3 and TRBJ2-1; 7 nucleotides align to TRBD1. The CDR3 consists of 11 residues. CDR1 and CDR2 from the germline V gene are SGHTA and FQGTGA. Losses at the gene ends were 7 bases for V and 9 bases for J; bases not matched to a gene: 3. The CDR3 DNA follows: TGTGCCAGCACCTCAGGGGGTGAGCAGTTCTTC. Residues: CASTSGGEQFF.

The rearrangement joins TRBV18 to TRBJ2-1, with TRBD1 matching over 8 bases. This CDR3 has 13 amino acids. CDR1 is KGHSH, CDR2 LQKENI, per germline. The junction had 2 bases not matched to a gene; V was cut back by 3 bases and J by 7 bases. CDR3 nucleotide sequence: TGTGCCAGCTCACCCCGACAGGGGAATGAGCAGTTCTTC. Its translation: CASSPRQGNEQFF.

DNA for the CDR3: TGTGCCAGCAGAATGACAGGGGGGATGGAGACCCAGTACTTC. Translation: CASRMTGGMETQYF. The V call is TRBV5-4, the J call TRBJ2-5; TRBD1 agrees at 9 bases. The CDR3 is 14 residues long. V was clipped by 5 bases and J by 5 bases; unmatched bases: 7. Germline CDR1 is SGHNT and CDR2 is YYREEE (reference sequence).

This chain uses TRBV19 with TRBJ1-3, with a weak D call TRBD1 (6 bases). The germline V and J ends were trimmed by 6 bases and 4 bases, with 19 bases remaining between them. The germline CDR1 and CDR2 sequences are LNHDA and SQIVND (reference sequence). This CDR3 is 16 amino acids long. CDR3 protein: CASSLAGGGLGNTIYF. The CDR3 DNA reads TGTGCCAGTAGCCTCGCGGGGGGCGGACTCGGAAACACCATATATTTT. Filled out from reference TRBV19 and TRBJ1-3, the complete variable domain reads DGGITQSPKYLFRKEGQNVTLSCEQNLNHDAMYWYRQDPGQGLRLIYYSQIVNDFQKGDIAEGYSVSREKKESFPLTVTSAQKNPTAFYLCASSLAGGGLGNTIYFGEGSWLTVV.

The V call is TRBV7-9, the J call TRBJ2-2; 8 nucleotides agree with TRBD1. The germline gives CDR1 SEHNR, CDR2 FQNEAQ (reference sequence). The CDR3 spans 15 residues. Germline trimming cut 3 bases from V and 6 bases from J; bases unmatched to any gene: 6. CDR3 coding DNA: TGTGCCAGCAGCTTTCCAGGGGGCCGGGCCGGGGAGCTGTTTTTT. Translating gives CASSFPGGRAGELFF.

The rearrangement uses TRBV6-5 and TRBJ2-5; D possibly corresponds to TRBD1 (5 bases). CDR3 length equals 13 residues. V lost 8 bases and J lost 4, with 14 bases in between. CDR1 and CDR2 from the germline V gene are MNHEY and SVGAGI. CDR3 amino acids: CASGTGGRETQYF. The CDR3 DNA is TGTGCCAGCGGAACAGGTGGCAGAGAGACCCAGTACTTC.

This clone was detected once. This rearrangement joins TRBV7-2 to TRBJ2-2; tentative D call: TRBD1 (6 bases). The V gene's germline CDR1 is SGHTA and CDR2 FQGNSA. Trimming left V 5 bases short and J 1 base short, with 11 bases between. This CDR3 contains 15 residues. The CDR3 reads CASSARDKNTGELFF. The CDR3 DNA follows: TGTGCCAGCAGCGCCCGGGACAAGAACACCGGGGAGCTGTTTTTT.

This rearrangement joins TRBV3-1 (or the pseudogene TRBV3-2) to TRBJ1-1, with 10 nucleotides matching TRBD1. Trimming removed 7 bases from V and 11 bases from J; junction bases left unmatched: 25. The CDR3 contains 18 residues. Germline V gene lookup returns CDR1 LGHDT and CDR2 YNNKEL (reference sequence). The CDR3: CASTLRWGQGPEGAPAFF. CDR3 coding DNA: TGTGCCAGCACCTTAAGGTGGGGACAGGGGCCTGAAGGGGCCCCCGCTTTCTTT.

This chain joins TRBV27 and TRBJ2-5; D tentatively fits TRBD1 or TRBD2 (5 bases each). Per the germline V gene, CDR1 is MNHEY and CDR2 is SMNVEV (reference sequence). V lost 5 bases and J lost 3, with 19 bases in between. The length of the CDR3 is 16 residues. CDR3 region: CASSAHSGTEEETQYF. CDR3 coding DNA: TGTGCCAGCAGTGCCCATTCCGGGACGGAAGAAGAGACCCAGTACTTC.

The chain has TRBV2 and TRBJ2-1; D unresolved. Trimming took off 6 bases at V and 3 bases at J, with 12 bases between the two ends. This CDR3 has 14 residues. Germline lookup yields CDR1 SNHLY and CDR2 FYNNEI. This chain's CDR3 is CASRGLAVYNEQFF. The CDR3 DNA sequence: TGTGCCAGCAGGGGGTTGGCGGTCTACAATGAGCAGTTCTTC.

The chain links TRBV19 to TRBJ1-1; D ambiguous. This CDR3 contains 14 residues. Trimming took 2 bases from V and 6 from J, leaving 13 bases between them. CDR1 is LNHDA, CDR2 SQIVND, per germline (reference sequence). CDR3 sequence reads: CASSIQHGVAEAFF. DNA for the CDR3: TGTGCCAGTAGTATACAACACGGAGTGGCTGAAGCTTTCTTT.

The V and J genes are TRBV7-2 and TRBJ2-3; no reliable D call. The ends were cut back, 7 bases at V and 0 bases at J, with 11 bases in the middle. The germline V gene encodes CDR1 SGHTA and CDR2 FQGNSA. The CDR3 loop spans 14 amino acids. CDR3 in DNA: TGTGCCAGCAAACCTGGCGGAAGCACAGATACGCAGTATTTT. This translates into CASKPGGSTDTQYF.